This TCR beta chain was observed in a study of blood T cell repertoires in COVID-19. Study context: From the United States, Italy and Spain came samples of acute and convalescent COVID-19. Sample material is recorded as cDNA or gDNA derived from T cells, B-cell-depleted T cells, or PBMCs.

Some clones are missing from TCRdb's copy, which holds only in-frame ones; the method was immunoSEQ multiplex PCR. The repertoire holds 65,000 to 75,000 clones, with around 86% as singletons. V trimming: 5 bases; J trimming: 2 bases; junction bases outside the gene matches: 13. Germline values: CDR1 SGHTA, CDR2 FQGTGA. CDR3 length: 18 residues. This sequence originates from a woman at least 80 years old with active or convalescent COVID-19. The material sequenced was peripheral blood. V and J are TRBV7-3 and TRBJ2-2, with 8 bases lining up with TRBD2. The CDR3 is CASSLKGRRGVNTGELFF. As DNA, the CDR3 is TGTGCCAGCAGCCTAAAAGGAAGGCGGGGGGTAAACACCGGGGAGCTGTTTTTT.